These T cell receptor beta chains were read from a single sample in a study of CDR3 diversity in severe acne. A single record per CDR3 protein comes from TCRdb applying MiXCR to the PCR reads. The sample contains around 94,000 distinct CDR3 sequences, 51% of which appear only once. The specimen sequenced was blood. These TCRs come from a male donor with acne. Each CDR3 is given with its conserved first and last residue. Each record gives: CDR3 DNA, CDR3 protein, clone size, J gene, V gene, D gene. A D gene is named only where the DNA matches it firmly. Size tells how often a clone was seen (once, few, many) or the class of an expanded clone, and some rows leave it out.

TGTGCCAGCAGCATAAATGTAGGCAATCAGCCCCAGCATTTT | CASSINVGNQPQHF | once | TRBJ1-5 | TRBV21-1 | NA
TGCGCCAGCAGCTTGGCCAGGGACTCAGGGGCCAACGTCCTGACTTTC | CASSLARDSGANVLTF | NA | TRBJ2-6 | TRBV5-1 | NA
TGCAGTGCTAGAGCCCGAGGGACCGTCTACGAGCAGTACTTC | CSARARGTVYEQYF | NA | TRBJ2-7 | TRBV20-1 | NA
TGTGCCAGCGACGGGGGGCGCGTTGGCGGGGAGCTGTTTTTT | CASDGGRVGGELFF | few | TRBJ2-2 | TRBV6-6 | NA
TGTGCCAGCAGAACAGCCGGGACAGGGAGCGAGCAGTACTTC | CASRTAGTGSEQYF | medium-sized | TRBJ2-7 | TRBV6-2/TRBV6-3 | TRBD1
TGTGCCAGCAGCTTGGTAGGACAGGTCGGGGAGCTGTTTTTT | CASSLVGQVGELFF | NA | TRBJ2-2 | TRBV5-6 | TRBD1
TGTGCCAGCAGCTCCAAGACAGGGTTGAGGCAGCCCCAGCATTTT | CASSSKTGLRQPQHF | many | TRBJ1-5 | TRBV7-2 | TRBD1
TGTGCCAGCAGTTCGCCTCCGGGACAGGGGTGGCCAGATACGCAGTATTTT | CASSSPPGQGWPDTQYF | few | TRBJ2-3 | TRBV7-3 | TRBD1
TGCGCCAGCAGCTTTAGTAGTTCTTCCTACAATGAGCAGTTCTTC | CASSFSSSSYNEQFF | few | TRBJ2-1 | TRBV5-1 | NA
TGCAGTGCTAGAGATGTAACTAGCGGGAGAGGCGAGCAGTACTTC | CSARDVTSGRGEQYF | many | TRBJ2-7 | TRBV20-1 | TRBD2
TGCGCCAGAACAGGGGGAAGAAACACCGGGGAGCTGTTTTTT | CARTGGRNTGELFF | NA | TRBJ2-2 | TRBV10-1 | TRBD1
TGTGCCAGCAGCTTAGATCCGGGGGCGGAATCACCCCTCCACTTT | CASSLDPGAESPLHF | NA | TRBJ1-6 | TRBV7-2 | NA
TGTGCCAGCAGCGTAGGAGGGATCAATCAGCCCCAGCATTTT | CASSVGGINQPQHF | few | TRBJ1-5 | TRBV9 | NA
TGCAGTGCTAGAGGCCAACATGATACGCAGTATTTT | CSARGQHDTQYF | many | TRBJ2-3 | TRBV20-1 | NA
TGTGCCATCAGGGAGGGGGGAGTCTACGAGCAGTACTTC | CAIREGGVYEQYF | many | TRBJ2-7 | TRBV10-3 | NA
TGTGCCAGCAGCTTACCTCCGGGGGCGGGTGAGACCCAGTACTTC | CASSLPPGAGETQYF | once | TRBJ2-5 | TRBV7-9 | NA
TGCAGCGTTGAAGATGCAGGACGCTCTGGAAACACCATATATTTT | CSVEDAGRSGNTIYF | NA | TRBJ1-3 | TRBV29-1 | NA
TGCAGTGCAACCGGGCCCAAATTCAGTTCCTACGAGCAGTACTTC | CSATGPKFSSYEQYF | NA | TRBJ2-7 | TRBV20-1 | NA
TGTGCCTCCGGCGACCGAGCGGAGCAAGAGACCCAGTACTTC | CASGDRAEQETQYF | few | TRBJ2-5 | TRBV9 | NA
TGTGCCAGCAGTGAGCCCAATCCAGCGGGAGCTTTACGAACGCAGTATTTT | CASSEPNPAGALRTQYF | NA | TRBJ2-3 | TRBV25-1 | TRBD2
TGCGCCAGCAGCCAAGCCCTCCCTGGGGCAGGCCTTACCGAGCAGTACTTC | CASSQALPGAGLTEQYF | NA | TRBJ2-7 | TRBV7-3 | NA
TGCAGCGTTGGAGGGAGAGAGGCAGATACGCAGTATTTT | CSVGGREADTQYF | NA | TRBJ2-3 | TRBV29-1 | NA
TGCGCCAGCAGTGGCTCTAGCACAGATACGCAGTATTTT | CASSGSSTDTQYF | many | TRBJ2-3 | TRBV10-1 | NA
TGCAGTGCTAGAGATGTAACTAGCGGGAGGGGCTACGAGCAGTACTTC | CSARDVTSGRGYEQYF | few | TRBJ2-7 | TRBV20-1 | TRBD2
TGTGCCAGCAGCTTATTAGATTATCGTCTAGCGGGAGTCCCAGATACGCAGTATTTT | CASSLLDYRLAGVPDTQYF | NA | TRBJ2-3 | TRBV7-3 | TRBD2
TGTGCCAGCAGGCCCCAGGGATACGACGAGCAGTACTTC | CASRPQGYDEQYF | many | TRBJ2-7 | TRBV6-5 | NA
TGTGCCAGCAGTGAAGCGGAGGGGTATTACTACGAGCAGTACTTC | CASSEAEGYYYEQYF | few | TRBJ2-7 | TRBV2 | NA
TGTGCCAGCAGTTACACTAGCGGGAGGGCCTGGTACGAGCAGTACTTC | CASSYTSGRAWYEQYF | NA | TRBJ2-7 | TRBV6-5 | TRBD2
TGTGCCAGCAGCGTCGACCACCAATCCCATAGCAATCAGCCCCAGCATTTT | CASSVDHQSHSNQPQHF | many | TRBJ1-5 | TRBV7-2 | NA
TGTGCCAGCTCACGCGGGACTAGCGGCCCCCCTTTGGATACGCAGTATTTT | CASSRGTSGPPLDTQYF | many | TRBJ2-3 | TRBV18 | TRBD2
TGCAGTGCAAGAACAGGGGATCGTCAGCCCCAGCATTTT | CSARTGDRQPQHF | many | TRBJ1-5 | TRBV20-1 | TRBD1
TGCGCCAGCAGCCAGGGTCCACAGGGGCAAAGCTCCTACGAGCAGTACTTC | CASSQGPQGQSSYEQYF | many | TRBJ2-7 | TRBV4-1 | TRBD1
TGTGCCAGCAGTACGGGCACAGCAACTAATGAAAAACTGGTTTTT | CASSTGTATNEKLVF | NA | TRBJ1-4 | TRBV10-3 | NA
TGCAGTGCTAGAGATCTTGCCAGCAGTGACCCCTACGAGCAGTACTTC | CSARDLASSDPYEQYF | NA | TRBJ2-7 | TRBV20-1 | NA
TGTGCCAGCAGCTTACCGGGACAAAACTACGAGCAGTACTTC | CASSLPGQNYEQYF | NA | TRBJ2-7 | TRBV7-3 | NA
TGTGCCAGCAGCTTGGGGGGGGACCGGGATACGCAGTATTTT | CASSLGGDRDTQYF | many | TRBJ2-3 | TRBV5-6 | NA
TGCAGTGCTAGACCCGGGACTAGGGGCGGGGAGCTGCTTTTT | CSARPGTRGGELLF | NA | TRBJ2-2 | TRBV20-1 | TRBD2
TGTGCCAGTAGTATTAACAGCGGGAACTATGGCTACACCTTC | CASSINSGNYGYTF | medium-sized | TRBJ1-2 | TRBV19 | NA
TGTGCCATCAGTTACTGGGAGGTAGCGGGAAGATCCGGGGAGCTGTTTTTT | CAISYWEVAGRSGELFF | NA | TRBJ2-2 | TRBV10-3 | TRBD2
TGCGCCAGCAGGATTTCTTACAATGAGCAGTTCTTC | CASRISYNEQFF | many | TRBJ2-1 | TRBV5-1 | NA